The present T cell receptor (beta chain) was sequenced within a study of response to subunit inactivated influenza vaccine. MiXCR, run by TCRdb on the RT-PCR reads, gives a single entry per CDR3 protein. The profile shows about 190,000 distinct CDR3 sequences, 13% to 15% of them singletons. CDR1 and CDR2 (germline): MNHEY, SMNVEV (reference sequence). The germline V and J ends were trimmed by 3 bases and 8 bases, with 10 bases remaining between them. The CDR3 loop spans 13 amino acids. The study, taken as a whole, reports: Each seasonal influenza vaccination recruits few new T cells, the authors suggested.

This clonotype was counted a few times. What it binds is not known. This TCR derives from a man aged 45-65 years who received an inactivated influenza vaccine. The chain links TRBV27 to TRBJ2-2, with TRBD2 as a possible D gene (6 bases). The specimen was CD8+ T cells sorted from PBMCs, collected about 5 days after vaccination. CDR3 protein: CASSFNLAGELFF. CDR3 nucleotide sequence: TGTGCCAGCAGTTTCAACCTAGCGGGGGAGCTGTTTTTT.